The 9 T cell receptor beta chains given below trace back to one sample, sequenced in a study of radiation and T cells in renal cell carcinoma. Data came from immunoSEQ multiplex PCR; TCRdb stores just in-frame clones and leaves some out. The sample has some 150,000 clones; less than 85% are singletons. Stated time point: baseline pretreatment blood. The treatment here: 15 Gy SBRT to primary tumor, nephrectomy 4 weeks later. The input for sequencing was blood, taken from a patient whose treatment included radiotherapy and nephrectomy. The receptors here all came from a woman between 50 and 59 years old with renal cell carcinoma.

The count of this clone is one. V and J are TRBV9 and TRBJ1-4, with 7 bases matching TRBD1. V shed 2 bases and J 4 bases; nucleotides not matched to a gene: 5. The CDR3 covers 15 residues. The germline gives CDR1 SGDLS, CDR2 YYNGEE. In DNA, the CDR3 is TGTGCCAGCAGCGTCTCAGGGGGTCATAATGAAAAACTGTTTTTT. It translates to CASSVSGGHNEKLFF. The variable domain in full, with the rest retrieved from reference TRBV9 and TRBJ1-4, is DSGVTQTPKHLITATGQRVTLRCSPRSGDLSVYWYQQSLDQGLQFLIQYYNGEERAKGNILERFSAQQFPDLHSELNLSSLELGDSALYFCASSVSGGHNEKLFFGSGTQLSVL.

This clone was counted a single time. V usage is TRBV30 and J usage is TRBJ1-5; weak D call: TRBD1 (6 bases). Trimming took off 4 bases at V and 2 bases at J, with 15 bases between the two ends. CDR1 GTSNPN and CDR2 SVGIG come from the germline V gene (reference sequence). The CDR3 totals 15 residues. The CDR3 spells CAWKLWTVGNQPQHF. For the CDR3, the DNA is TGTGCCTGGAAATTGTGGACAGTGGGCAATCAGCCCCAGCATTTT.

The chain is built from TRBV6-5 and TRBJ1-4; tentatively, D is TRBD1 (5 bases). V was shortened by 4 bases and J by 8 bases, with 14 bases between the two germline ends. This CDR3 is 14 amino acids long. Germline V gene data show CDR1 as MNHEY and CDR2 as SVGAGI. DNA of the CDR3: TGTGCCAGCAGTTCCAGGGAGAGGGAAGAAAAACTGTTTTTT. The encoded protein is CASSSREREEKLFF.

The chain couples TRBV6-5 to TRBJ1-2; 9 bases are shared with TRBD1. This CDR3 is built from 13 residues. CDR1 is MNHEY and CDR2 is SVGAGI in the germline V gene. V lost 6 bases and J lost 4; bases outside the gene matches: 3. The chain's CDR3 is CASRDRGSYGYTF. CDR3 sequence (DNA): TGTGCCAGCAGAGACAGGGGGTCCTATGGCTACACCTTC.

The rearrangement links TRBV7-8 to TRBJ1-1; D perhaps matches TRBD1 (6 bases). Deletions cut 2 bases from V and 6 bases from J, with 16 bases between. CDR1 is SGHVS and CDR2 is FQNEAQ in the germline V gene. The CDR3 is 15 amino acids. The CDR3 is CASSLLVQGVSEAFF. The CDR3 DNA reads TGTGCCAGCAGCTTACTTGTACAGGGTGTCTCTGAAGCTTTCTTT.

The rearrangement links TRBV5-4 to TRBJ2-7; 7 positions match TRBD1. J was trimmed by 2 bases and V by 1 base; bases with no gene match: 3. Per germline, CDR1 SGHNT and CDR2 YYREEE (reference sequence). This CDR3 is built from 14 residues. DNA of the CDR3: TGTGCCAGCAGCTTGTTTACAGGGGCCTACGAGCAGTACTTC. It codes for CASSLFTGAYEQYF. Drawing the rest from reference TRBV5-4 and TRBJ2-7, the complete variable domain is ETGVTQSPTHLIKTRGQQVTLRCSSQSGHNTVSWYQQALGQGPQFIFQYYREEENGRGNFPPRFSGLQFPNYSSELNVNALELDDSALYLCASSLFTGAYEQYFGPGTRLTVT.

The chain couples TRBV6-4 to TRBJ1-2; D is perhaps TRBD1 (6 bases). Trimming removed 3 bases at V and 8 bases at J, with 10 bases between. Germline CDR1 is MRHNA and CDR2 is SNTAGT. CDR3 size: 12 residues. This chain's CDR3 is CASSDTGWGYTF. CDR3 sequence (DNA): TGTGCCAGCAGTGATACAGGGTGGGGCTACACCTTC.

The gene calls are TRBV2 and TRBJ1-2, with a possible D match to TRBD1 (6 bases). The CDR3 has 14 residues. V lost 6 bases to trimming and J lost 4 bases, with 15 bases between them. The germline gives CDR1 SNHLY, CDR2 FYNNEI. CDR3 in DNA: TGTGCCAGCAGGAGCCTGGGGGCCGGCTATGGCTACACCTTC. Encoded protein: CASRSLGAGYGYTF.

A single count supports this clone. V and J are TRBV9 and TRBJ1-3; D remains unclear. The length of the CDR3 is 14 residues. The germline V gene has CDR1 SGDLS and CDR2 YYNGEE. V was clipped by 0 bases and J by 0 bases, with 4 bases between them. This chain's CDR3 is CASSVAVSGNTIYF. Written as DNA, the CDR3 is TGTGCCAGCAGCGTAGCGGTCTCTGGAAACACCATATATTTT. The full variable domain, with the rest looked up from reference TRBV9 and TRBJ1-3, is DSGVTQTPKHLITATGQRVTLRCSPRSGDLSVYWYQQSLDQGLQFLIQYYNGEERAKGNILERFSAQQFPDLHSELNLSSLELGDSALYFCASSVAVSGNTIYFGEGSWLTVV.